This TCR beta chain was found in a study of identifying expanded T cells in peripheral blood. Study observations and caveats: Roughly two-week clone count variance significantly increased as total template count grew. Technical replicates showed around 1.2 changed clones; roughly two weeks approximately 15; four weeks 19.

The method was immunoSEQ multiplex PCR; TCRdb's version includes in-frame clones alone and lacks a portion of them. The sample lists 100,000 or so clones; around 89% were seen once. Healthy donors had no documented immune events, such as infections, while sampled. Germline V gives CDR1 MNHNY, CDR2 SVGAGI (reference sequence). The CDR3 loop spans 13 amino acids. Trimming stripped 6 bases from V and 0 bases from J, with 8 bases between. Details on this clone: The antigen remains unidentified. Additional DNA sequences in this sample encode the identical CDR3.

The chain recombines TRBV6-6 with TRBJ1-2; D uncertain. Material for sequencing was blood. This clonotype originated in a person aged 18 to 70 in good health. CDR3 residues: CASRPSTNYGYTF. Here the CDR3 DNA reads TGTGCCAGCAGACCGTCCACTAACTATGGCTACACCTTC.